This T cell receptor beta chain originates from a study of blood T cells in healthy people across ages (dated by TCRdb to about 2015). For the wider study: Template switching captured roughly one uniquely barcoded TCR beta cDNA molecule per two T cells in model experiments. Four age groups were formed from the donors: young (average roughly 16 years), middle-aged (approximately 39), aged (approximately 60) and long-lived (less than 85). Using the same blood draw, the study looked at two additional independent replicas of 1 million unique cDNA reads for two donors, one aged 18 to 30 and the other aged 80 or older. The study measured age-related changes in TCR beta repertoire diversity using deep sequencing normalized with unique cDNA molecular identifiers. The research as a whole found: Since profiling was done on bulk unsorted PBMCs, naive and antigen-experienced compartments could not be conclusively compared. Compared with the aged group, the long-lived group had more naive CD4+ T cells, fewer expanded clones and increased TCR diversity, a pattern suggesting age selection. Observed TCR beta diversity per million T cells fell roughly linearly with age, and a significant reduction was already apparent by age around 39. A strong correlation was found between observed TCR beta diversity and the percentage of naive T cells measured by flow cytometry. Donor CMV infection status was unknown, potentially confounding age-related changes in expanded clonotypes. Estimates of total diversity based on one million sequenced T cells were regarded as lower bounds and as underestimates.

There are many counts of this clonotype. There is no known antigen for this receptor. No much larger clone exists at a distance of one base, and base qualities are not known. Libraries were built with 5' RACE. Instrument on record: Illumina HiSeq 2500. A second PCR of about 6 to 11 cycles was run with a J-beta primer mix and a sample-barcoded 5' primer. Each TCR beta cDNA molecule received a unique molecular identifier from a template-switch 5' adaptor carrying 12 random nucleotides. At least 2.5 million CDR3-containing paired-end reads were obtained from each sample. All of the RNA was converted into first-strand cDNA using the Mint cDNA synthesis kit, with a TRBC-specific oligonucleotide serving as the primer. After uracil-DNA glycosylase treatment, a first 18-cycle PCR used universal primers M1SS and BC2_uni_R on all cDNA. The source study handled its data this way. For normalization, 1 million high-quality reads were randomly selected from each sample, with every read carrying a distinct molecular identifier. Reads sharing molecular identifiers were discarded rather than binned into consensus sequences. CDR3 identification, clonotype clustering and error correction used MiTCR with a Q25 quality threshold and the strictest error-elimination algorithm. Lower-bound total TCR beta diversity was estimated with a nonparametric unseen species model using Euler transformation. TCRdb itself trimmed the public reads at Q25 with fastp, ran MiXCR and retained productive beta chains. A single entry per CDR3 protein holds the most common genes and DNA from its merged rows. These V and J calls originate from TCRdb's pipeline instead of the authors' own analysis. Across this sample there are hundreds of thousands of distinct CDR3 sequences, with 24% seen only once. Just under 9% of the sample lies in the top ten.

V is shortened by 5 bases, J by 2 bases, and the region joining them spans 21 bases. The CDR3, from cysteine to phenylalanine, totals 17 residues. Kept here is only the CDR3 DNA, which spans 51 bases and is read in frame from base 1. Sequences MNHEY (CDR1) and SMNVEV (CDR2) are obtained from the germline V gene (reference sequence). The 39 donors, aged roughly 6 to 90 years, were systemically healthy Caucasian individuals from Russia. Around 10 milliliters of peripheral blood were collected from each donor into EDTA-treated Vacutainer tubes. PBMCs were isolated by Ficoll-Paque density-gradient centrifugation, with at least 7 million obtained per sample. Total RNA, at least 5 micrograms per sample, was extracted from PBMCs with Trizol reagent. For every donor, flow cytometry on a PBMC aliquot measured the percentage of naive CD45RAhigh/CD27high T cells. These records were also assigned to another study, of T cells of mothers and their children. The second paper states: Nine systemically healthy Caucasian individuals served as donors, namely three mothers together with their six children. cDNA synthesis consumed the entire amount of extracted RNA, loaded at 1.5 ug RNA in each 15 ul reaction. Sample barcodes and 2-4 random nucleotides were added via the M1S primer in the second PCR. More than 8 million TCR beta CDR3 reads were obtained from each mother, and some 3.3 million reads were obtained from each child. Thymic selection shapes the output of TCR recombination in a similar way in related and unrelated pairs, and inherited differences have a minor effect. Normalized repertoire overlap was always slightly but never significantly higher in related than unrelated mother-child pairs. Persistent microchimeric T cell clones were not detected, at a sensitivity of around 95 clones per million clonotypes. The study used deep NGS to compare TCR beta repertoires of mothers and children, seeking features distinguishing related mother-child pairs from unrelated individuals. Mothers averaged around 43 +/- 4 years of age and children averaged about 10 +/- 4 years. After adapters were ligated using NEBNext reagents, the libraries underwent 100+100 nt paired-end sequencing on an Illumina HiSeq 2000. To prevent cross-contamination, the mother and child libraries were prepared a month apart and were sequenced in separate runs. For each donor, somewhere between about 500,000 and 2,300,000 distinct TCR beta clonotypes were identified. Naive TCR beta clonotypes were estimated from low-frequency clonotypes matched to each donor's FACS-determined naive share, without sorting.

The specimen sequenced was blood. The chain links TRBV27 with TRBJ1-2, with no D gene named confidently. The TCR sequence derives from a boy aged 10-17 years in good health. The DNA is TGTGCCAGCAGTCTACACAATATCGGAACGGCCAACTATGGCTACACCTTC. It encodes CASSLHNIGTANYGYTF.